The 11 T cell receptor beta chains presented below share a single source sample, sequenced in a study of T-cell memory formation after mild COVID-19. TCRdb re-called the 5' RACE reads through MiXCR, storing one row per CDR3 protein. Found here are about 350,000 distinct CDR3 sequences, around 14% of them singletons; the top ten hold 22%. The sequenced material came from PBMCs or a T cell subset sorted from them (not recorded which). The receptors were gathered from a young man who had mild COVID-19 (a few samples of this study predate the infection). Cell type and time point are not known.

Only a few counts were recorded for this clonotype. The chain uses TRBV15 and TRBJ2-5; TRBD1 matches 9 bases. The CDR3 totals 14 residues. V dropped 5 bases and J dropped 3; count of bases not matched to a gene: 4. In germline, CDR1 is LNHNV, CDR2 YYDKDF (reference sequence). The CDR3 DNA sequence: TGTGCCACCAGCCACCGGACAGGGGAAGAGACCCAGTACTTC. Encoded protein: CATSHRTGEETQYF.

This clonotype was picked up a small number of times. V and J are TRBV5-1 and TRBJ2-2; 7 nucleotides match TRBD1. Germline V CDR1 and CDR2: SGHRS, YFSETQ. The CDR3 runs to 16 residues. V lost 5 bases and J lost 1; bases outside the gene matches: 8. The CDR3 coding sequence is TGCGCCAGCAGTTGGATGAGACAGGGGAACACCGGGGAGCTGTTTTTT. This translates into CASSWMRQGNTGELFF.

Only a few counts were recorded for this clonotype. This chain uses TRBV5-1 with TRBJ2-4; D gene uncertain. There are 13 residues in the CDR3. V gave up 0 bases and J gave up 8 bases, with 9 bases separating them. Germline V CDR1 and CDR2: SGHRS, YFSETQ. The CDR3 sequence: CASSLERADIQYF. CDR3 DNA: TGCGCCAGCAGCTTGGAAAGGGCGGACATTCAGTACTTC.

The chain couples TRBV11-2 to TRBJ1-1; 9 positions agree with TRBD1. The trim removed 2 bases at V and 6 bases at J, leaving 10 bases unmatched. The CDR3 extends over 16 amino acids. CDR1 is SGHAT, CDR2 FQNNGV, per germline. CDR3 loop: CASSLRFRTGDSEAFF. The CDR3 DNA reads TGTGCCAGCAGCTTAAGGTTCCGGACAGGGGACTCTGAAGCTTTCTTT.

The chain couples TRBV7-9 to TRBJ2-5; 7 bases agree with TRBD2. Trimming took 8 bases from V and 4 from J; bases not matched to a gene: 7. The CDR3 covers 13 residues. Per the germline V gene, CDR1 is SEHNR and CDR2 is FQNEAQ (reference sequence). The CDR3 nucleotides read TGTGCCAGCGGACTAGGCCAGGCAGAGACCCAGTACTTC. Amino acids: CASGLGQAETQYF.

The chain is built from TRBV5-4 and TRBJ2-2; D perhaps matches TRBD1 (6 bases). Looked up from germline, CDR1 is SGHNT and CDR2 is YYREEE (reference sequence). Trimming removed 3 bases from V and 5 bases from J, with 8 bases in between. The CDR3 runs to 13 residues. In DNA, the CDR3 is TGTGCCAGCAGCTGGACAGAAACCGGGGAGCTGTTTTTT. Translated: CASSWTETGELFF.

This clonotype showed up just a few times. The rearrangement joins TRBV29-1 to TRBJ2-5; possibly TRBD2 for D (7 bases). The germline gives CDR1 SQVTM, CDR2 ANQGSEA. The CDR3 is made up of 17 amino acids. Trimming took off 2 bases at V and 1 base at J, with 20 bases between the two ends. The DNA of the CDR3 is TGCAGCGTTGAAATCGGGGGGCACCAACCTGGCCAAGAGACCCAGTACTTC. This gives the protein CSVEIGGHQPGQETQYF.

The chain joins TRBV4-2 to TRBJ2-3; 9 bases map to TRBD1. Germline-derived CDR1 and CDR2 are LGHNA and YNFKEQ. V gave up 0 bases and J gave up 6 bases; unmatched junction bases: 7. This CDR3 has 16 amino acids. Written as DNA, the CDR3 is TGTGCCAGCAGCCAAGATACAACAGGGGGCGCGGATACGCAGTATTTT. Protein product: CASSQDTTGGADTQYF.

This clonotype was observed many times. The gene calls are TRBV29-1 and TRBJ1-1; tentative D call: TRBD1 (5 bases). The CDR3 covers 13 residues. In germline, CDR1 is SQVTM, CDR2 ANQGSEA. Trimming took 5 bases from V and 1 from J, leaving 11 bases between them. CDR3 protein: CSVRKQENTEAFF. As DNA, the CDR3 is TGCAGCGTTCGTAAACAGGAGAACACTGAAGCTTTCTTT.

The rearrangement uses TRBV4-1 and TRBJ1-6, with 8 bases identical to TRBD1. The CDR3 totals 14 residues. The germline gives CDR1 MGHRA, CDR2 YSYEKL. Unmatched junction bases numbered 4, after V lost 2 bases and J lost 10 bases. The CDR3 loop reads CASSQQGAESPLHF. The CDR3 DNA follows: TGCGCCAGCAGCCAACAGGGGGCTGAATCACCCCTCCACTTT.

This chain uses TRBV20-1 with TRBJ2-7; 9 bases are a match to TRBD1. The CDR3 totals 13 residues. Germline V gene data show CDR1 as DFQATT and CDR2 as SNEGSKA (reference sequence). After removal of 6 bases from V and 3 bases from J, the junction contained 6 bases not matched to a gene. CDR3 in amino acids: CSAPLGQGYEQYV. In DNA, the CDR3 is TGCAGTGCCCCTTTGGGACAGGGCTACGAGCAGTACGTC.